These 27 T cell receptor beta chains share one sample of origin, sequenced in a study of patients and donors after allogeneic stem cell transplantation. TCRdb reprocessed the RT-PCR reads via MiXCR and lists one record per CDR3 protein. The sample records about 200,000 distinct CDR3 sequences, around 40% being singletons. The sequenced material came from blood, either unsorted or a sorted T cell fraction (not recorded which). The receptors stem from a human donor who was either an allogeneic HSCT recipient or a stem cell or donor lymphocyte infusion donor (not recorded which). It is not recorded whose cells these are; they may come from a transplant donor.

The chain couples TRBV10-3 to TRBJ2-5; D is ambiguous. CDR3 length: 15 residues. Germline lookup yields CDR1 ENHRY and CDR2 SYGVKD. V was shortened by 0 bases and J by 5 bases, with 13 bases between the two germline ends. CDR3 sequence reads: CAISESATVGETQYF. DNA for the CDR3: TGTGCCATCAGTGAGTCGGCAACCGTTGGGGAGACCCAGTACTTC.

This rearrangement joins TRBV7-9 to TRBJ1-2; D gene uncertain. The CDR3 is 14 amino acids. V was shortened by 1 base and J by 3 bases, with 9 bases between the two germline ends. CDR1 is SEHNR and CDR2 is FQNEAQ in the germline V gene (reference sequence). CDR3: CASSLEVTDYGYTF. The CDR3 coding sequence is TGTGCCAGCAGCTTAGAGGTAACGGACTATGGCTACACCTTC.

The V call is TRBV12-3 or TRBV12-4, the J call TRBJ1-6; no clear D gene. This CDR3 comprises 15 residues. V shed 1 base and J shed 7 bases, with 11 bases lying between them. The CDR3 reads CASSLGQAPNSPLHF. The CDR3 DNA sequence: TGTGCCAGCAGTTTAGGGCAGGCTCCAAATTCACCCCTCCACTTT.

This clonotype was seen a handful of times. This chain uses TRBV9 with TRBJ1-5; D call uncertain. The ends were cut back, 3 bases at V and 3 bases at J, with 10 bases in the middle. CDR3 size: 14 residues. Germline V gene data show CDR1 as SGDLS and CDR2 as YYNGEE. The CDR3 loop reads CASSGGRDNQPQHF. CDR3 nucleotide sequence: TGTGCCAGCAGCGGCGGGCGAGACAATCAGCCCCAGCATTTT.

This rearrangement joins TRBV12-3 or TRBV12-4 to TRBJ1-2; D is uncertain. Trimming removed 2 bases at V and 2 bases at J, with 6 bases between. The CDR3 is made up of 13 amino acids. Here the CDR3 DNA reads TGTGCCAGCAGTTTAACACTGAACTATGGCTACACCTTC. Protein: CASSLTLNYGYTF.

The chain recombines TRBV30 with TRBJ1-2; maybe TRBD1 (6 bases). CDR3 size: 14 residues. The germline V gene encodes CDR1 GTSNPN and CDR2 SVGIG (reference sequence). The V end was cut by 3 bases, the J end by 4 bases, with 15 bases between. CDR3 DNA: TGTGCCTGGAGCAGGGGAGGCTCGCCCTATGGCTACACCTTC. It translates to CAWSRGGSPYGYTF.

The gene calls are TRBV11-3 and TRBJ2-1; D not certain. There are 12 residues in the CDR3. Germline V gene data show CDR1 as SGHNT and CDR2 as YENEEA. Trimming removed 3 bases from V and 9 bases from J, with 9 bases in between. CDR3 sequence reads: CASSFSSSEQFF. In DNA form, the CDR3 reads TGTGCCAGCAGCTTCTCTAGTAGTGAGCAGTTCTTC.

CDR3 in amino acids: CSAEQTEAFF. CDR3 coding DNA: TGCAGCGCCGAACAGACTGAAGCTTTCTTT. The rearrangement joins TRBV29-1 to TRBJ1-1; D unresolved. Trimming left V 7 bases short and J 5 bases short, with 8 bases between. This CDR3 comprises 10 residues. Germline CDR1 reads SQVTM; CDR2 reads ANQGSEA.

This clonotype came up a few times. This chain joins TRBV7-9 and TRBJ1-4, with D tentatively TRBD1 (5 bases). CDR3 length: 15 residues. V lost 3 bases, J lost 8 bases, and 16 bases lay in between. Germline CDR1 reads SEHNR; CDR2 reads FQNEAQ (reference sequence). The CDR3 sequence is CASSFPLATVEKLFF. The CDR3 DNA follows: TGTGCCAGCAGCTTCCCTTTAGCGACAGTCGAAAAACTGTTTTTT.

The chain combines TRBV28 with TRBJ2-3; 8 bases align to TRBD1. The CDR3 is made up of 16 amino acids. In germline, CDR1 is MDHEN, CDR2 SYDVKM. Losses at the gene ends were 7 bases for V and 1 base for J; bases not matched to a gene: 10. The CDR3 protein is CASISAAGQGTDTQYF. The CDR3 coding sequence is TGTGCCAGCATTTCCGCCGCGGGACAGGGCACAGATACGCAGTATTTT.

This clonotype was seen more than once but under ten times. The chain has TRBV12-3 or TRBV12-4 and TRBJ1-1; the match to TRBD1 covers 8 bases. V lost 3 bases and J lost 4; bases outside the gene matches: 4. This CDR3 spans 14 amino acids. CDR3 nucleotide sequence: TGTGCCAGCAGTTTCCAGGACAGGGTCACTGAAGCTTTCTTT. Protein sequence: CASSFQDRVTEAFF.

This clonotype was observed a few times. This chain joins TRBV5-1 and TRBJ1-5; 8 bases are a match to TRBD1. CDR1 SGHRS and CDR2 YFSETQ come from the germline V gene. The CDR3 is made up of 15 amino acids. After removal of 4 bases from V and 3 bases from J, the junction contained 6 bases not matched to a gene. This CDR3 reads CASSDGTGPNQPQHF. Here the CDR3 DNA reads TGCGCCAGCAGCGACGGGACAGGTCCCAATCAGCCCCAGCATTTT.

This clonotype occurred a few times. The chain has TRBV4-3 and TRBJ1-1, with D possibly being TRBD1 (5 bases). The length of the CDR3 is 14 residues. Germline V gene lookup returns CDR1 LGHNA and CDR2 YSLEER. Trimming stripped 4 bases from V and 3 bases from J, with 12 bases between. CDR3 amino acids: CASSRLTRDTEAFF. The CDR3 nucleotides read TGCGCCAGCAGCCGATTGACCAGGGACACTGAAGCTTTCTTT.

The chain carries TRBV19 and TRBJ1-1; D call uncertain. Trimming pared 4 bases from V and 1 base from J, leaving 4 bases between. The CDR3 is 12 amino acids. CDR1 LNHDA and CDR2 SQIVND come from the germline V gene (reference sequence). The CDR3 bases are TGTGCCAGTAGTACAAGGAACACTGAAGCTTTCTTT. Translating it yields CASSTRNTEAFF.

This chain uses TRBV7-9 with TRBJ1-3; no firm D call. CDR3 length equals 16 residues. Germline V lookup: CDR1 SEHNR, CDR2 FQNEAQ (reference sequence). Trimming took off 1 base at V and 1 base at J, with 11 bases between the two ends. The CDR3 spells CASSLVLKGSGNTIYF. The CDR3 bases are TGTGCCAGCAGCTTAGTCTTAAAGGGTTCTGGAAACACCATATATTTT.

The rearrangement uses TRBV29-1 and TRBJ1-3; D call uncertain. This CDR3 has 14 residues. Germline CDR1 SQVTM, CDR2 ANQGSEA. V gave up 6 bases and J gave up 0 bases, with 12 bases separating them. The CDR3 spells CSVRTVSSGNTIYF. CDR3 nucleotides: TGCAGCGTCAGGACGGTTAGCTCTGGAAACACCATATATTTT.

V usage is TRBV6-6 and J usage is TRBJ1-6; D might be TRBD1 (6 bases). V was shortened by 5 bases and J by 8 bases, with 16 bases between the two germline ends. The germline V gene has CDR1 MNHNY and CDR2 SVGAGI (reference sequence). This CDR3 comprises 15 residues. CDR3 nucleotide sequence: TGTGCCAGCAGTGTTTCGGGACAACCTCATTCACCCCTCCACTTT. It codes for CASSVSGQPHSPLHF.

This clonotype was recorded a few times. The chain's CDR3 is CASSPRAGGPYGYTF. Written as DNA, the CDR3 is TGTGCCAGCTCACCACGGGCAGGGGGTCCCTATGGCTACACCTTC. The chain combines TRBV18 with TRBJ1-2; 7 bases match TRBD1. This CDR3 spans 15 amino acids. The V gene's germline CDR1 is KGHSH and CDR2 LQKENI. J was trimmed by 4 bases and V by 1 base; bases with no gene match: 6.

This clonotype was counted a few times. The chain has TRBV29-1 and TRBJ1-1, with TRBD1 matching 10 bases. V shed 6 bases and J 3 bases; nucleotides not matched to a gene: 7. The germline CDR1 and CDR2 sequences are SQVTM and ANQGSEA. The CDR3 is made up of 14 amino acids. The CDR3: CSVRMTGGYTEAFF. In DNA form, the CDR3 reads TGCAGCGTACGAATGACAGGGGGCTACACTGAAGCTTTCTTT.

The chain couples TRBV12-3 or TRBV12-4 to TRBJ1-5; D gene ambiguous. The CDR3 totals 15 residues. V was clipped by 1 base and J by 3 bases, with 10 bases between them. This CDR3 is CASSLVSTSNQPQHF. The DNA for the CDR3 is TGTGCCAGCAGTTTAGTTAGCACGTCCAATCAGCCCCAGCATTTT.

This clonotype turned up a few times. The rearrangement uses TRBV5-1 and TRBJ2-7, with D possibly being TRBD1 or TRBD2 (5 bases each). V lost 2 bases and J 0 bases, leaving 15 bases between the germline ends. The CDR3 spans 16 residues. Germline values: CDR1 SGHRS, CDR2 YFSETQ. For the CDR3, the DNA is TGCGCCAGCAGCTTCGGGACCGCTCGTTCCTCCTACGAGCAGTACTTC. The encoded protein is CASSFGTARSSYEQYF.

The chain has TRBV12-3 or TRBV12-4 and TRBJ1-3; D call uncertain. The CDR3 contains 13 residues. V gave up 6 bases and J gave up 6 bases, with 12 bases separating them. CDR3 sequence (DNA): TGTGCCAGCAGCCGGACGGGCGCAAACACCATATATTTT. The encoded protein is CASSRTGANTIYF.

This clonotype was seen only a few times. The chain recombines TRBV6-5 with TRBJ1-6, with 9 bases aligning to TRBD1. The CDR3 extends over 16 amino acids. J was trimmed by 9 bases and V by 0 bases; bases with no gene match: 6. Germline CDR1 MNHEY, CDR2 SVGAGI. This chain's CDR3 is CASSYSWGQGGSPLHF. In DNA, the CDR3 is TGTGCCAGCAGTTACTCCTGGGGACAGGGTGGTTCACCCCTCCACTTT.

This clonotype was recorded only once. V gene TRBV5-6 combines with J gene TRBJ2-3, with 9 bases aligning to TRBD2. Per germline, CDR1 SGHDT and CDR2 YYEEEE. The CDR3 sequence is 16 residues long. The V segment lost 4 bases and the J segment 6 bases; nucleotides outside the gene matches: 12. The CDR3 region is CASSPGVRGGHDTQYF. The CDR3 coding sequence is TGTGCCAGCAGCCCGGGGGTGCGGGGGGGCCACGATACGCAGTATTTT.

The gene calls are TRBV9 and TRBJ2-5; D is unresolved. Germline assignment: CDR1 SGDLS and CDR2 YYNGEE. V was clipped by 0 bases and J by 10 bases, with 13 bases between them. The CDR3 has 13 residues. The CDR3 sequence: CASSVEGAQDQYF. The CDR3 nucleotides are TGTGCCAGCAGCGTAGAAGGAGCGCAGGACCAGTACTTC.

The gene calls are TRBV12-3 or TRBV12-4 and TRBJ1-6; TRBD1 matches at 7 bases. The length of the CDR3 is 14 residues. With V trimmed by 7 bases and J by 7 bases, 7 bases remained unmatched. CDR3 sequence: CASKQDRRNSPLHF. CDR3 sequence (DNA): TGTGCCAGCAAACAGGACAGGAGAAATTCACCCCTCCACTTT.

This clonotype has more than one count but fewer than ten. This chain uses TRBV12-3 or TRBV12-4 with TRBJ1-1; the match to TRBD1 covers 8 bases. The CDR3 totals 15 residues. The V segment lost 6 bases and the J segment 3 bases; nucleotides outside the gene matches: 9. The CDR3 spells CASRKTGEGDTEAFF. The CDR3 DNA is TGTGCCAGCAGGAAGACAGGGGAGGGGGACACTGAAGCTTTCTTT.